The rows below give T cell receptor beta chains drawn from one sample of a study of cytomegalovirus exposure and HLA in healthy donors. The assay was immunoSEQ multiplex PCR, and TCRdb's table has in-frame clones only and misses some. Here the sample spans 60,000 to 70,000 clones, approximately 71% being singletons. Material: PBMCs. Every receptor here comes from a man aged 45-60 years in good health and CMV-seropositive. Each CDR3 is given with its conserved first and last residue. D genes are given only for firm matches. Expanded clones are given a class, and other clones once, few, many or no size at all.

>TRBJ1-1|once|-|TRBV7-2
CASSLAPGQNTEAFF
TGTGCCAGCAGCTTAGCGCCGGGACAGAACACTGAAGCTTTCTTT
>TRBJ1-5|-|TRBD1|TRBV19
CASSTLSTGVGNQPQHF
TGTGCCAGTAGTACCCTTAGCACAGGGGTCGGCAATCAGCCCCAGCATTTT
>TRBJ2-2|-|TRBD2|TRBV5-4
CASSKGLARTGELFF
TGTGCCAGCAGCAAGGGACTAGCGAGGACCGGGGAGCTGTTTTTT
>TRBJ2-7|-|-|TRBV4-1
CASSQEGQGPYEQYF
TGCGCCAGCAGCCAAGAGGGTCAGGGTCCCTACGAGCAGTACTTC
>TRBJ2-7|-|-|TRBV29-1
CSADGGTSSYEQYF
TGCAGCGCCGATGGAGGAACATCCTCCTACGAGCAGTACTTC
>TRBJ1-6|-|-|TRBV30
CAWTQGNNSPLHF
TGTGCCTGGACGCAGGGGAACAATTCACCCCTCCACTTT
>TRBJ1-1|once|-|TRBV7-9
CASRFGDNEAFF
TGTGCCAGCAGATTTGGGGACAATGAAGCTTTCTTT
>TRBJ2-2|-|TRBD1|TRBV19
CASSSGTGFPGELFF
TGTGCCAGTAGTAGTGGGACAGGGTTCCCCGGGGAGCTGTTTTTT
>TRBJ2-7|few|TRBD2|TRBV30
CAWSAQREGLYEQYF
TGTGCCTGGAGTGCACAGCGGGAGGGCCTCTACGAGCAGTACTTC
>TRBJ2-1|few|-|TRBV4-1
CASSLIPGEEQFF
TGCGCCAGCAGCCTCATCCCCGGGGAGGAGCAGTTCTTC
>TRBJ2-3|-|-|TRBV9
CASSVRGAGADTQYF
TGTGCCAGCAGCGTTCGGGGGGCCGGGGCAGATACGCAGTATTTT
>TRBJ1-2|-|TRBD1|TRBV7-9
CASRPGQGNYGYTF
TGTGCCAGCAGGCCGGGACAGGGGAACTATGGCTACACCTTC
>TRBJ1-4|-|TRBD1|TRBV7-9
CASSANRGASANEKLFF
TGTGCCAGCAGCGCTAACAGGGGGGCTTCGGCTAATGAAAAACTGTTTTTT
>TRBJ1-1|-|TRBD1|TRBV30
CAFTARTGGLNTEAFF
TGTGCCTTCACGGCCCGGACAGGGGGTTTGAACACTGAAGCTTTCTTT
>TRBJ2-7|-|TRBD1|TRBV28
CASSSTGGYEQYF
TGTGCCAGCAGTTCCACAGGGGGCTACGAGCAGTACTTC
>TRBJ1-1|-|TRBD1|TRBV4-3
CASSHQTGAGTEAFF
TGCGCCAGCAGCCATCAGACAGGGGCGGGCACTGAAGCTTTCTTT
>TRBJ2-2|-|TRBD2|TRBV9
CASSVRTSGSTGELFF
TGTGCCAGCAGCGTGAGGACTAGCGGGAGTACCGGGGAGCTGTTTTTT